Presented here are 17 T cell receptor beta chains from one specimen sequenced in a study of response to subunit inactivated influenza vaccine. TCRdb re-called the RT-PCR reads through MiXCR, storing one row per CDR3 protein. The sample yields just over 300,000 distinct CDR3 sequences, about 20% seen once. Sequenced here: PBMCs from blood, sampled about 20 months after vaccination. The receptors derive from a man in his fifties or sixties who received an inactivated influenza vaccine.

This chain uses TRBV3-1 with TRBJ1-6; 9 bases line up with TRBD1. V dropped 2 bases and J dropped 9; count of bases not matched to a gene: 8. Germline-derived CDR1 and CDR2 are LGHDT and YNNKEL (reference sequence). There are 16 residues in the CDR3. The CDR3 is CASSQRQGQGFSPLHF. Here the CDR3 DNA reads TGTGCCAGCAGCCAACGTCAGGGACAGGGTTTTTCACCCCTCCACTTT.

In DNA form, the CDR3 reads TGTGCCAGCAGTCGGGACAGGGGGAACTATGGCTACACCTTC. This gives the protein CASSRDRGNYGYTF. The chain links TRBV6-1 to TRBJ1-2, with 11 nucleotides matching TRBD1. CDR3 size: 14 residues. V lost 5 bases to trimming and J lost 2 bases; unmatched junction nucleotides: 1. Per germline, CDR1 MNHNS and CDR2 SASEGT.

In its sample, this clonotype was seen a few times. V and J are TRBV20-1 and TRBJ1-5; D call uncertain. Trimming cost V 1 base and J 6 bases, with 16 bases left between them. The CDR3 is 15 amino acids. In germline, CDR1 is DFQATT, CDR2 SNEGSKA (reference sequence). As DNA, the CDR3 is TGCAGTGCTAGAGGTAATGGTATTCGAGGTCAGCCCCAGCATTTT. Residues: CSARGNGIRGQPQHF.

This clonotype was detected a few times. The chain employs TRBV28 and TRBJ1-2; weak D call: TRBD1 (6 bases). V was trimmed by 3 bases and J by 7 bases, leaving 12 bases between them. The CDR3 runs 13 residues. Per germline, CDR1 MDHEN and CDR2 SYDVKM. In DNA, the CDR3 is TGTGCCAGCAGTTTCCAGAGGGGGGGTGGCTACACCTTC. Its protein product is CASSFQRGGGYTF.

As DNA, the CDR3 is TGCAGTGCCTCCTTTGCCGCGAACACTGAAGCTTTCTTT. Encoded protein: CSASFAANTEAFF. The V and J genes are TRBV20-1 and TRBJ1-1; D unclear. V shed 6 bases and J shed 1 base, with 12 bases lying between them. The CDR3 contains 13 residues. The germline gives CDR1 DFQATT, CDR2 SNEGSKA (reference sequence).

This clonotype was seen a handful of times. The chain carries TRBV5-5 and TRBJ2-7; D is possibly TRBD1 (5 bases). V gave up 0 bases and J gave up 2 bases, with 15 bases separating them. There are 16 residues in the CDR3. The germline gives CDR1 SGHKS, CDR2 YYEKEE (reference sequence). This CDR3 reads CASSLDVSGKAYEQYF. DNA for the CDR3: TGTGCCAGCAGCTTGGATGTGTCAGGGAAGGCCTACGAGCAGTACTTC. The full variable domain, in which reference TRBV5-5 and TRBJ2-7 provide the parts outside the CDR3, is DAGVTQSPTHLIKTRGQQVTLRCSPISGHKSVSWYQQVLGQGPQFIFQYYEKEERGRGNFPDRFSARQFPNYSSELNVNALLLGDSALYLCASSLDVSGKAYEQYFGPGTRLTVT.

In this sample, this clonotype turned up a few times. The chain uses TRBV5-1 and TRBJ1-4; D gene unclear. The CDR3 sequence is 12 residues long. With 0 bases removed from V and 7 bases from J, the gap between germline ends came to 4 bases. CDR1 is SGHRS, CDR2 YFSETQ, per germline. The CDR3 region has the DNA TGCGCCAGCAGCTTGGAATCTGAAAAACTGTTTTTT. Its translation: CASSLESEKLFF.

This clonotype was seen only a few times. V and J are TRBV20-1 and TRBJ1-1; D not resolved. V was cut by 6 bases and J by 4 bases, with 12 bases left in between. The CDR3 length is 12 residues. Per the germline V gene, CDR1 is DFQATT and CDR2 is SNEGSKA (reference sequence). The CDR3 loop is CSAEKGGTEAFF. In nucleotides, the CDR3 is TGCAGTGCGGAAAAGGGTGGCACTGAAGCTTTCTTT.

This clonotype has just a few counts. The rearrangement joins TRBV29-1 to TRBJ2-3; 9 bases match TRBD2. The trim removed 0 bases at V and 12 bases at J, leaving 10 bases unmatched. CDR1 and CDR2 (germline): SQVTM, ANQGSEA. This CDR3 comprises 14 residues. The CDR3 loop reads CSVEEGSLAGLQYF. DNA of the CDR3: TGCAGCGTTGAAGAGGGGTCACTAGCGGGCTTACAGTATTTT.

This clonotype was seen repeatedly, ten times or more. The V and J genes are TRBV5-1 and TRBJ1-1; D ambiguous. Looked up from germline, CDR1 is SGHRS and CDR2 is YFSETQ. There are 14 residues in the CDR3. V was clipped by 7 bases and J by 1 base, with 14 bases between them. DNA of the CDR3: TGCGCCAGCCACAGAACAGACACGAACACTGAAGCTTTCTTT. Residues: CASHRTDTNTEAFF.

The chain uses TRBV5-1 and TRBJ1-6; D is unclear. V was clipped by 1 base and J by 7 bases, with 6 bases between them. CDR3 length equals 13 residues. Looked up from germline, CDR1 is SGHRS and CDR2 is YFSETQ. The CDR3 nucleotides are TGCGCCAGCAGCTTGAGGATCAATTCACCCCTCCACTTT. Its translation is CASSLRINSPLHF.

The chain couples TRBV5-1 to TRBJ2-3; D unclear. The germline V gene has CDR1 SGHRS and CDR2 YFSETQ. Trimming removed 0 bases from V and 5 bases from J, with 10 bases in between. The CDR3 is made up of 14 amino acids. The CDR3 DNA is TGCGCCAGCAGCTTGGATAGGTCGGAAGATACGCAGTATTTT. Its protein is CASSLDRSEDTQYF.

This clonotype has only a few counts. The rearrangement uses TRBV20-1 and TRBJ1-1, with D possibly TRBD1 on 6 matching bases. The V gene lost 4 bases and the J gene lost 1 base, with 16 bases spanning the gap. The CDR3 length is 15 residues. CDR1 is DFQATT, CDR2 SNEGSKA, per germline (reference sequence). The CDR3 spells CSANSHSDRNTEAFF. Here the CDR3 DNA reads TGCAGTGCTAATAGCCATTCGGACAGGAACACTGAAGCTTTCTTT.

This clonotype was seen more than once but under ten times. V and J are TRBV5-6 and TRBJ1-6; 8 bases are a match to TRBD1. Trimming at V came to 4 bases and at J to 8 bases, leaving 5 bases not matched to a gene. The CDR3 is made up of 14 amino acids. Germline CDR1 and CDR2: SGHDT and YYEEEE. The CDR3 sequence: CASSPTGVDSPLHF. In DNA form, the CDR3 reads TGTGCCAGCAGCCCGACAGGGGTGGATTCACCCCTCCACTTT.

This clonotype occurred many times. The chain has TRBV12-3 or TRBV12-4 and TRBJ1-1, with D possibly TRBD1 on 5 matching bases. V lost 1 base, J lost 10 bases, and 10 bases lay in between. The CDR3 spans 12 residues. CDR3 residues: CASSLGGTLAFF. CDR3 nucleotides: TGTGCCAGCAGTTTAGGGGGCACCCTAGCTTTCTTT.

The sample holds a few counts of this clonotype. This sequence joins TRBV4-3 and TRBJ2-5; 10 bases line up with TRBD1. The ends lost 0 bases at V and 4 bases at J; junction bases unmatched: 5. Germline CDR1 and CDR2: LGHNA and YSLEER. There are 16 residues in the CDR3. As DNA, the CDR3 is TGCGCCAGCAGCCAAGAACGACAGGGGGCGGGAGAGACCCAGTACTTC. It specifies CASSQERQGAGETQYF.

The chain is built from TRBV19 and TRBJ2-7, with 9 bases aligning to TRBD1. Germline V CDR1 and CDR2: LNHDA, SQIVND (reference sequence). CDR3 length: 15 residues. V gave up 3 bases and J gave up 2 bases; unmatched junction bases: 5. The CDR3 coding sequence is TGTGCCAGTAGTATCGGGACAGGGATGGCCTACGAGCAGTACTTC. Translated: CASSIGTGMAYEQYF.